The entry that follows covers one TCR beta chain sequence. How the authors handled the data: Cell counts per sample came from amplifying reference gene primers. TCRdb keeps only in-frame clones here, not all; method: immunoSEQ multiplex PCR. For V, J and clone size, that table is used; D and trimming come from the DNA. The sample includes more than 300,000 clones, about four fifths of them seen just once. The CDR3 length is 15 residues. Unmatched junction bases numbered 8, after V lost 4 bases and J lost 8 bases. The germline V gene encodes CDR1 LNHDA and CDR2 SQIVND (reference sequence). This entry is derived from a study of blood T cell repertoires in COVID-19. Study-wide background: The cDNA or gDNA used as material had been derived from T cells, B-cell-depleted T cells, or PBMCs.

This receptor was obtained from a woman between 45 and 65 years old who had recovered from COVID-19. The material sequenced was PBMCs or T cells enriched from blood (not recorded which). The chain has TRBV19 and TRBJ1-6; 7 bases are shared with TRBD1. The CDR3 reads CASSTLGQRDSPLHF. The CDR3 nucleotides are TGTGCCAGTAGTACCCTGGGACAGAGGGATTCACCCCTCCACTTT. Full variable domain (missing parts from reference TRBV19 and TRBJ1-6): DGGITQSPKYLFRKEGQNVTLSCEQNLNHDAMYWYRQDPGQGLRLIYYSQIVNDFQKGDIAEGYSVSREKKESFPLTVTSAQKNPTAFYLCASSTLGQRDSPLHFGNGTRLTVT.